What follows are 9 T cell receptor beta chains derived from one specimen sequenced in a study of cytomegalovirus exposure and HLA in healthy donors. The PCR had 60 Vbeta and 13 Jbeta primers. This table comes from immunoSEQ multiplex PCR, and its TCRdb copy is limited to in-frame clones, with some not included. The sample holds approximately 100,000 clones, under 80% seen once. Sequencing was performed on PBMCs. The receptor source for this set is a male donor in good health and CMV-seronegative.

CDR3 amino acids: CASSPARTSGSSYEQYF. Here the CDR3 DNA reads TGTGCCAGCAGTCCCGCCCGGACTAGCGGGAGTTCCTACGAGCAGTACTTC. V gene TRBV27 combines with J gene TRBJ2-5, with TRBD2 identical over 13 bases. The J call is doubtful: the DNA matches TRBJ2-7 better. Looked up from germline, CDR1 is MNHEY and CDR2 is SMNVEV (reference sequence). This CDR3 has 17 amino acids.

Here the CDR3 DNA reads TGTGCCTGGAACTGGGGCGGAACTTCCTACGAGCAGTACTTC. It encodes CAWNWGGTSYEQYF. This rearrangement joins TRBV30 to TRBJ2-7, with D perhaps matching TRBD1 (5 bases). The CDR3 loop spans 14 amino acids. With 4 bases removed from V and 1 base from J, the gap between germline ends came to 14 bases. CDR1 and CDR2 (germline): GTSNPN, SVGIG (reference sequence).

The CDR3, as DNA: TGTGCCAGCAGTTACCCAGGGGGCACAGATACGCAGTATTTT. Its translation: CASSYPGGTDTQYF. V usage is TRBV6-6 and J usage is TRBJ2-3; D possibly corresponds to TRBD1 (6 bases). This CDR3 is 14 amino acids long. The V gene lost 2 bases and the J gene lost 1 base, with 7 bases spanning the gap. CDR1 and CDR2 (germline): MNHNY, SVGAGI (reference sequence).

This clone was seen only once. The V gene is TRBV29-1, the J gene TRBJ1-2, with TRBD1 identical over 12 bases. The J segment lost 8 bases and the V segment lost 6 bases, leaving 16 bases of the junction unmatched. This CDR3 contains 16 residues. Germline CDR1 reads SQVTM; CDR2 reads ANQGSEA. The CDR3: CSVAGTGGETLYGYTF. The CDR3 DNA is TGCAGCGTGGCCGGGACAGGGGGCGAGACGTTATACGGCTACACCTTC.

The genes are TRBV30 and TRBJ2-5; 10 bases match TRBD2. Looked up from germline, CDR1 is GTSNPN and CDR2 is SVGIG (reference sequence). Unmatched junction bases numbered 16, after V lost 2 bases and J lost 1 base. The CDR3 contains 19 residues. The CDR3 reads CAWSMVRLAGEWGQETQYF. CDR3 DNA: TGTGCCTGGAGTATGGTCCGGCTAGCGGGAGAGTGGGGCCAAGAGACCCAGTACTTC.

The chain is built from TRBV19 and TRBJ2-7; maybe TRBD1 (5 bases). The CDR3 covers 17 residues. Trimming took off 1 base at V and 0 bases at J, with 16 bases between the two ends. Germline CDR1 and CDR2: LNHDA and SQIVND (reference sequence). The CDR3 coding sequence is TGTGCCAGTAGTATAGTCGGTGGGGCAGGGAACTCCTACGAGCAGTACTTC. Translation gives CASSIVGGAGNSYEQYF.

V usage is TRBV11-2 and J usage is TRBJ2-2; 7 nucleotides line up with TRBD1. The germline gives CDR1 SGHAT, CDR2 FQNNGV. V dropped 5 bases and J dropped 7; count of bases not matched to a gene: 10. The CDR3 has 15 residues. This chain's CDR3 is CASSPGVGGGGELFF. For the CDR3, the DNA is TGTGCCAGCAGCCCTGGGGTAGGGGGCGGCGGGGAGCTGTTTTTT.

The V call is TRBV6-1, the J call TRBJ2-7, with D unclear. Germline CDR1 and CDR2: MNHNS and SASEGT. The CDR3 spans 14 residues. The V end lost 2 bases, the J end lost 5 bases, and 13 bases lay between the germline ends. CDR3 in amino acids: CASSEQTLGNEQYF. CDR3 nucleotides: TGTGCCAGCAGTGAACAGACACTCGGCAACGAGCAGTACTTC.

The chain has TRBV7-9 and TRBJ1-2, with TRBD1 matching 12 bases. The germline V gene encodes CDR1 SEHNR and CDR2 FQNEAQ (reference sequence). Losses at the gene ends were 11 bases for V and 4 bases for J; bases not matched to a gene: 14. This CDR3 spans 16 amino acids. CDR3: CALGGTGGQGPYGYTF. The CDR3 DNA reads TGTGCCCTGGGGGGGACAGGGGGCCAGGGCCCCTATGGCTACACCTTC.